Sequencing of this T cell receptor (beta chain) was carried out in a study of blood T cell repertoires in COVID-19. Across the study: From T cells, B-cell-depleted T cells, or PBMCs came the material, which was cDNA or gDNA.

The assay was immunoSEQ multiplex PCR, and TCRdb's table has in-frame clones only and misses some. The repertoire has approximately 110,000 clones, about three quarters of them found once; the top ten carry approximately 5.9%. This clone was observed a handful of times. This CDR3 has 16 residues. Losses at the gene ends were 6 bases for V and 7 bases for J; bases not matched to a gene: 10. CDR1 and CDR2 (germline): SEHNR, FQNEAQ (reference sequence). The receptor comes from a man of 80 years or more with acute or convalescent COVID-19. The V gene is TRBV7-9, the J gene TRBJ2-2; TRBD1 matches at 11 bases. Sequenced material: peripheral blood. CDR3 amino acids: CASRISGTGGHGELFF. The CDR3 DNA follows: TGTGCCAGCAGAATCTCCGGGACAGGGGGTCACGGGGAGCTGTTTTTT.